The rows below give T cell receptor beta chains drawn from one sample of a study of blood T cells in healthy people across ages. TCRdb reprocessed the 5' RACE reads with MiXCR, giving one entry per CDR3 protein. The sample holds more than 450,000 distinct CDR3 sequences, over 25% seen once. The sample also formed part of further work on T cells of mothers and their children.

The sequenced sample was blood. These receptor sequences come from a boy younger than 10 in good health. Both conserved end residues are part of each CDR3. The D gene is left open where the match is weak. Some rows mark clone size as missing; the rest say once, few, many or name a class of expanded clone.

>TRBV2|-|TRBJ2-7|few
TGTGCCAGCAGAGACCCTCCGATTCTCTTC
CASRDPPILF
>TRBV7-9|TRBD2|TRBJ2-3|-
TGTGCCAGCAGCTTCACGCCTAGCGGGGAGACAGCAGATACGCAGTATTTT
CASSFTPSGETADTQYF
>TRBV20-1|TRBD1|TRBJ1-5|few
TGCAGTGCAGGGGGACAGGATGCCCATAGCAATCAGCCCCAGCATTTT
CSAGGQDAHSNQPQHF
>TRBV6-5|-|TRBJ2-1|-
TGTACCAGCAGCCGGATTCTTAGCGGTGAGCAGTTCTTC
CTSSRILSGEQFF
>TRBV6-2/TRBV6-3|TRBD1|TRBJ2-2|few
TGTGCCAGCGACCGGGACAGGGGGTTCTCCGGGGAGCTGTTTTTT
CASDRDRGFSGELFF
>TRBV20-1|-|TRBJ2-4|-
TGCAGTGCCACTATAACGGCCAAAAACATTCAGTACTTC
CSATITAKNIQYF
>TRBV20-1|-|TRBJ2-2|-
TGCAGTGCTAGACCTAGGTGGGGGCTAGCGAGCGCGAACACCGGGGAGCTGTTTTTT
CSARPRWGLASANTGELFF
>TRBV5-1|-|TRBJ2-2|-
TGCGCCAGCAGCTTGGGTCCATCTGAGGGGGAGCTGTTTTTT
CASSLGPSEGELFF
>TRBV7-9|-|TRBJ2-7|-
TGTGCCAGCAGCTTGCCCGGGCAGGGGCGTGAGCAGTACTTC
CASSLPGQGREQYF
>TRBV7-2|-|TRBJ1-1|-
TGTGCCAGCAGCTTAGGGCCCCTTTCCTTAGCTTTCTTT
CASSLGPLSLAFF
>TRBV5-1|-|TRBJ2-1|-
TGCGCCAGCAGCTCGGGGGGCGTGGGGGTTTCCCACAATGAGCAGTTCTTC
CASSSGGVGVSHNEQFF
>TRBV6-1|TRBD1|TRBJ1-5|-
TGTGCCAGCAGTGCCGCCGGGACAGGGGGTATTTTGGGCAATCAGCCCCAGCATTTT
CASSAAGTGGILGNQPQHF
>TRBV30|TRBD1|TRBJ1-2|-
TGTGCCTGGACCGTGGGGACAGGGGGCTATGGCTACACCTTC
CAWTVGTGGYGYTF
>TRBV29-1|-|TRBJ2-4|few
TGCAGCGTGGGCGTCGCGGACATTCAGTACTTC
CSVGVADIQYF
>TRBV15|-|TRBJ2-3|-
TGTGCCACCAGCAGAGACCCCCTCTCTCCAGATACGCAGTATTTT
CATSRDPLSPDTQYF
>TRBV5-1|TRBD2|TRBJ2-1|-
TGCGCCAGCAGCTTTCTCCTAGCGGGGGGGCCAAGGTTCTTC
CASSFLLAGGPRFF
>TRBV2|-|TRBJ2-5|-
TGTGCCAGCAGTGAATTTTCCGGGTACCAAGAGACCCAGTACTTC
CASSEFSGYQETQYF
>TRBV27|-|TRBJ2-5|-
TGTGCCAGCAGTTTTAGGTACACATACCAAGAGACCCAGTACTTC
CASSFRYTYQETQYF
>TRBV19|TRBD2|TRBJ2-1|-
TGTGCCAGTAGTATCTTCAGACTAGCGGGGGGATCCTACAATGAGCAGTTCTTC
CASSIFRLAGGSYNEQFF
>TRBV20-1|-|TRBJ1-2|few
TGCAGTGCTAGTGCACCGGGCCTGGGAAACTATGGCTACACCTTC
CSASAPGLGNYGYTF
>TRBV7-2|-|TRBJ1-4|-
TGTGCCAGCAGCCTCGGTCCAATAACTAATGAAAAACTGTTTTTT
CASSLGPITNEKLFF
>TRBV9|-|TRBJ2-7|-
TGTGCCAGCAGCGTAGAAATGGTGCCCTACGAGCAGTACTTC
CASSVEMVPYEQYF
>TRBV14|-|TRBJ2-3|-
TGTGCCAGCAGCCAAGTAAGGGCGTGGACAGATACGCAGTATTTT
CASSQVRAWTDTQYF
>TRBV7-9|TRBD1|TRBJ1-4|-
TGTGCCAGCAGCTTGGGGACAGTTCCCGAAAAACTGTTTTTT
CASSLGTVPEKLFF
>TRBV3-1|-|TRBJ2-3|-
TGTGCCAGCAGCCAACAGCCGGGCCTGAACCCCACAGATACGCAGTATTTT
CASSQQPGLNPTDTQYF
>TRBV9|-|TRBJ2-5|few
TGTGCCCGCAGCGTGACAGGAAGGGAGGAGACCCAGTACTTC
CARSVTGREETQYF
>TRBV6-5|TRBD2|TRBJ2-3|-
TGTGCCAGCAGCGATATACTAGCGGGAGGGCCAGATACGCAGTATTTT
CASSDILAGGPDTQYF
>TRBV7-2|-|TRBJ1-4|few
TGTGCCAGCAGCGAGACAGAAGATGATGAAAAACTGTTTTTT
CASSETEDDEKLFF
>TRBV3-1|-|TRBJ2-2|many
TGTGCCAGCACCCCAGTGATGAACACCGGGGAGCTGTTTTTT
CASTPVMNTGELFF
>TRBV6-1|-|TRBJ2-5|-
TGTGCCAGCAGTGAAGGTGCGGGGGCTCAAGAGACCCAGTACTTC
CASSEGAGAQETQYF
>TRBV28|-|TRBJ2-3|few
TGTGCCTTACAAAACTCGGGAAGTTTTACGCAGTATTTT
CALQNSGSFTQYF
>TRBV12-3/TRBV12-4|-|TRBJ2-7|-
TGTGCCAGCAGTTTTCGCAGACATTACGAGCAGTACTTC
CASSFRRHYEQYF
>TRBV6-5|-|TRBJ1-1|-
TGTGCCAGCAGTTACGGGGAGTTCACTGAAGCTTTCTTT
CASSYGEFTEAFF
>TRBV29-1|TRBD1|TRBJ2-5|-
TGCAGCGTTGAAGAGGGGGACAGGCAAGAGGCCCAGTACTTC
CSVEEGDRQEAQYF
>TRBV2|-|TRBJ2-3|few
TGTGCCAGCCGAGGGGAAGCAGATACGCAGTATTTT
CASRGEADTQYF
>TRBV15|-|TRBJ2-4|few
TGTGCCACCAGCAGAAGGGACGGCCAAAACATTCAGTACTTC
CATSRRDGQNIQYF
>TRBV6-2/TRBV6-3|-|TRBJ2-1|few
TGTGCCAGCAGTTACTCGTGGGTGAGGACCCGGGCAAACCGGAATGAGCAGTTCTTC
CASSYSWVRTRANRNEQFF
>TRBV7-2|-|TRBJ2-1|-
TGTGCCAGCAGCTTAGGTTTAGGCAACAATGAGCAGTTCTTC
CASSLGLGNNEQFF
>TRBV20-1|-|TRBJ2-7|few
TGCAGTGCTAGGGGGAACGGGGACACCTACGAGCAGTACTTC
CSARGNGDTYEQYF
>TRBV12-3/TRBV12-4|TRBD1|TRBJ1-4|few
TGTGCCAGCAGTCCCCGGGACAGGGGTGCAACTAATGAAAAACTGTTTTTT
CASSPRDRGATNEKLFF
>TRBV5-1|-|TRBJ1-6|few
TGCGCCAGCAGGATGGGCGGTGAGGGCAATTCACCCCTCCACTTT
CASRMGGEGNSPLHF